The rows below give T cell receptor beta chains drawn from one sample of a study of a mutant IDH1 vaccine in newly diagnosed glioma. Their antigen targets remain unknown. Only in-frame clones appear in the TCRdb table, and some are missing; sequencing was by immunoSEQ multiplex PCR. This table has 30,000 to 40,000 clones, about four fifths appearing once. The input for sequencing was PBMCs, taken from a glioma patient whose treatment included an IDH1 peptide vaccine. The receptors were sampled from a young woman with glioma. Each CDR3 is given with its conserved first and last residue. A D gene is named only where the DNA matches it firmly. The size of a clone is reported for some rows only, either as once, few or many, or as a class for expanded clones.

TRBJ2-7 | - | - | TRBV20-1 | TGCAGTGCTAGTCTGAACTACGAGCAGTACTTC | CSASLNYEQYF
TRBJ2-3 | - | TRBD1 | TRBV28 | TGTGCCAGCACCAAAGGGGACAGGGGGGACCCAGATACGCAGTATTTT | CASTKGDRGDPDTQYF
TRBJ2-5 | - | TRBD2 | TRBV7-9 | TGTGCCAGCAGCCTAGGACTAGGGGCAGAGACCCAGTACTTC | CASSLGLGAETQYF
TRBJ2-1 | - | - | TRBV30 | TGTGCCTGGAGGCCCAACCCATTCAGGACCCCCCGAATTTATTATTACAATGAGCAGTTCTTC | CAWRPNPFRTPRIYYYNEQFF
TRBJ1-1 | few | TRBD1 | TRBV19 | TGTGCCAGTAGACCGGGACAGGTGAACACTGAAGCTTTCTTT | CASRPGQVNTEAFF
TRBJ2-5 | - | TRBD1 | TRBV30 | TGTGCCTGGAGTAAGTACAGGGGTACTCAAGAGACCCAGTACTTC | CAWSKYRGTQETQYF
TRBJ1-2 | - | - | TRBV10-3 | TGTGCCATCAGTGAGCAGGACACCTATGGCTACACCTTC | CAISEQDTYGYTF
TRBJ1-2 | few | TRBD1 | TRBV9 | TGTGCCAGCAGCGTCAGGGGGACAGGGGATGGCTACACCTTC | CASSVRGTGDGYTF
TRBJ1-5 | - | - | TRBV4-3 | TGCGCCAGCAGCCAAGATATCCACGGCTACAATCAGCCCCAGCATTTT | CASSQDIHGYNQPQHF
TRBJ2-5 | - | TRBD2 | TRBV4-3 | TGCGCCAGCAGCCAAGATCTAACTAGCGGAAAGACCCAGTACTTC | CASSQDLTSGKTQYF
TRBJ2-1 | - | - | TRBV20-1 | TGCAGTGCTAGGCACCTCGGCCCTCAGTTCTTC | CSARHLGPQFF
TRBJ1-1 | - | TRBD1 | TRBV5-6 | TGTGCCAGCAGCTGGAAACAGGGGGAAGCTTTCTTT | CASSWKQGEAFF
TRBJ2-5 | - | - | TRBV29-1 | TGCAGCGTTGAATTGATAGCGTCAGAGACCCAGTACTTC | CSVELIASETQYF
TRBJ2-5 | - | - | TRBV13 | TGTGCCAGCAGCTTAAGCTTCGGGCAGGGAGAGACCCAGTACTTC | CASSLSFGQGETQYF
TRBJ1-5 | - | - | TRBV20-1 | TGCAGTGCTCAAGGTCAGCCCCAGCATTTT | CSAQGQPQHF
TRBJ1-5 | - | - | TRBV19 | TGTGCCAGTAGGAGAGACGGAAGCAATCAGCCCCAGCATTTT | CASRRDGSNQPQHF
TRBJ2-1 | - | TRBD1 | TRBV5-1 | TGCGCCAGCAGCGAAAACGGACAGGGCCTCAGGCAGTTCTTC | CASSENGQGLRQFF
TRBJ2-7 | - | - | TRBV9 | TGTGCCAGCAGCGTAACCTCGGCTAGCTCCTCCGAGCAGTACTTC | CASSVTSASSSEQYF
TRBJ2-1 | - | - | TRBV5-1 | TGCGCCAGCAGCTTTCGGACGGGGGGCGACCCACGGAATGAGCAGTTCTTC | CASSFRTGGDPRNEQFF
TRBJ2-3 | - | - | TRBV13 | TGTGCCAGCAGCTTAATGGCACAGGGATACACAGATACGCAGTATTTT | CASSLMAQGYTDTQYF
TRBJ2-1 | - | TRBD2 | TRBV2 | TGTGCCAGCAGCGGCGGGAGTTTTCTCAATGAGCAGTTCTTC | CASSGGSFLNEQFF
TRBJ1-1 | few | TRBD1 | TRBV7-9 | TGTGCCAGCAGTGGACAGGTGAACACTGAAGCTTTCTTT | CASSGQVNTEAFF
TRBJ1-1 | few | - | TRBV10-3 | TGTGCCATCAGACAGGTGTTGAACACTGAAGCTTTCTTT | CAIRQVLNTEAFF
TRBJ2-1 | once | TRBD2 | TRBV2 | TGTGCCAGCAACGAGGCGGGGGGACCCTACAATGAGCAGTTCTTC | CASNEAGGPYNEQFF
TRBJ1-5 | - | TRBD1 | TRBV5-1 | TGCGCCAGCAGCGACGGGACAGCCAATCAGCCCCAGCATTTT | CASSDGTANQPQHF
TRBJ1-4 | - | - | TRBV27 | TGTGCCTCGGGGGGTGGGGGCAGTAAACTGTTTTTT | CASGGGGSKLFF
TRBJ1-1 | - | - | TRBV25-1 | TGTGCCAGCAGTGACTTAGACAGTACGAACACTGAAGCTTTCTTT | CASSDLDSTNTEAFF
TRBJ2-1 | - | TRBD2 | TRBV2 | TGTGCCAGCAACGAAGCGGGGGGATCCTACAATGAGCAGTTCTTC | CASNEAGGSYNEQFF
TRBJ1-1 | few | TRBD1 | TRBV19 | TGTGCCAGTAGCCTAGACAGGGGGCTTAGTGGTGAAGCTTTCTTT | CASSLDRGLSGEAFF
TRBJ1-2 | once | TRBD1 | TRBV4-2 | TGTGCCAGCAGCCAAGATGGACAGGGGGCAGAGAGGGCTGGCTACACCTTC | CASSQDGQGAERAGYTF
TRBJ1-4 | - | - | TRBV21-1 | TGTGCCAGCAGCACAAATCGGGACGGAATTAATGAAAAACTGTTTTTT | CASSTNRDGINEKLFF